This T cell receptor beta chain stems from a study of monozygotic twins with inflammatory bowel disease. Germline assignment: CDR1 SEHNR and CDR2 FQNEAQ (reference sequence). The CDR3 covers 15 residues. One entry per CDR3 protein, without DNA, is what TCRdb gives after re-calling the 5' RACE reads. In all, the sample yields about 380,000 distinct CDR3 sequences. The clonotype comes from a human donor with ulcerative colitis or Crohn's disease, or a healthy co-twin of an affected twin (not recorded which). This chain links TRBV7-9 with TRBJ1-6; absent DNA, TCRdb's TRBD1 call cannot be checked. Sequences were obtained from blood. The CDR3 is CASSRPGQANSPLHF.